This record concerns one T cell receptor beta chain sequence. Original processing notes: Quantification of nucleated cells was approximated via reference gene primer amplification. Assay: immunoSEQ multiplex PCR; the TCRdb copy retains only in-frame clones and omits some. That table is the source of V, J and clone size, and D and trimming were worked out from the DNA. This sample has some 150,000 clones, with just over 85% found just once. The source of the sample is a study of blood T cell repertoires in COVID-19. Study overall: The United States, Italy and Spain were the sources of the acute and convalescent COVID-19 samples. The cDNA or gDNA used as material had been derived from T cells, B-cell-depleted T cells, or PBMCs.

The clonotype comes from a woman aged 55-70 years with acute or convalescent COVID-19. Sequencing input: peripheral blood.

The CDR3 DNA sequence: TGTGCCAGCAGCTTAGCCGTCGGGGTAGAGGGGGACTATGGCTACACCTTC. It encodes CASSLAVGVEGDYGYTF. The chain carries TRBV11-3 and TRBJ1-2; maybe TRBD1 (6 bases). V was pared by 1 base and J by 3 bases, with 18 bases between. CDR1 SGHNT and CDR2 YENEEA come from the germline V gene. The CDR3 contains 17 residues. Full variable domain (outside the CDR3, taken from reference TRBV11-3 and TRBJ1-2): EAGVVQSPRYKIIEKKQPVAFWCNPISGHNTLYWYLQNLGQGPELLIRYENEEAVDDSQLPKDRFSAERLKGVDSTLKIQPAELGDSAVYLCASSLAVGVEGDYGYTFGSGTRLTVV.